This paragraph reports one T cell receptor beta chain. The same CDR3 is also encoded by other DNA sequences in this sample. The data were taken from a study of CD8+ T cells in alopecia areata. This CDR3 region has 14 residues. V trimming: 5 bases; J trimming: 3 bases; junction bases outside the gene matches: 3. The germline CDR1 and CDR2 sequences are LNHDA and SQIVND (reference sequence). It was cDNA, reverse transcribed from extracted RNA, that served as the sequencing template. The table came from immunoSEQ multiplex PCR; TCRdb's copy has only in-frame clones and leaves some out. Among approximately 140,000 clones, about 89% were seen once, and the ten largest hold less than 15%.

This TCR derives from a human donor with alopecia areata. This specimen consisted of CD8+ T cells sorted from blood, obtained at week 0. This chain joins TRBV19 and TRBJ2-7; TRBD2 aligns across 11 bases. The CDR3 DNA is TGTGCCAGTAGTCCCGGGACTAGCGGCTACGAGCAGTACTTC. This encodes CASSPGTSGYEQYF. Full variable domain (rest looked up from reference TRBV19 and TRBJ2-7): DGGITQSPKYLFRKEGQNVTLSCEQNLNHDAMYWYRQDPGQGLRLIYYSQIVNDFQKGDIAEGYSVSREKKESFPLTVTSAQKNPTAFYLCASSPGTSGYEQYFGPGTRLTVT.